Reported below is one T cell receptor beta chain. The antigen is unknown. J gave up 3 bases and V 1 base, and 7 bases lay outside the gene matches. The CDR3 consists of 17 residues. From germline, CDR1 is LGHNA and CDR2 YNFKEQ. The data derive from a study of cytomegalovirus exposure and HLA in healthy donors. Overall study results and limits: Several of the most significant clusters were apparently associated with common viral pathogens in a later analysis. Among TCR sequences, most were rare, though some public TCRs appeared in many donors. TRBV6-2, TRBV6-3 and some other V segments were unresolvable in 87-base-pair reads. CMV serostatus was the only immune exposure information that was available.

The study ran its PCR with 60 Vbeta and 13 Jbeta primers. Method: immunoSEQ multiplex PCR; TCRdb's copy keeps in-frame clones and lacks some. Its table lists 90,000 to 100,000 clones. The chain joins TRBV4-2 to TRBJ2-3; 10 nucleotides match TRBD2. This sequence originates from a woman in her thirties in good health and CMV-seronegative. Material for sequencing was PBMCs. CDR3 DNA sequence: TGTGCCAGCAGCCAAGGACAAGCGGGGGGGCCTACAGATACGCAGTATTTT. This codes for CASSQGQAGGPTDTQYF.